This record looks at one T cell receptor beta chain sequence and its context. Via MiXCR, TCRdb re-called the 5' RACE reads, giving one row per CDR3 protein. The table shows more than 70,000 distinct CDR3 sequences, with 11% to 15% occurring only once. Per germline, CDR1 KGHDR and CDR2 SFDVKD. V lost 3 bases and J lost 2; bases outside the gene matches: 8. This CDR3 region has 17 residues. The data originate from a study of T-cell memory formation after mild COVID-19. This receptor was taken from an adult woman who had mild COVID-19 (a few samples of this study predate the infection). Cell type and time point are not known. This chain connects TRBV24-1 to TRBJ2-3, with 9 bases that match TRBD1. The sequenced sample consisted of PBMCs or a T cell subset sorted from them (not recorded which). The CDR3 spells CATSDRGQGIFTDTQYF. CDR3 sequence (DNA): TGTGCCACCAGTGATCGTGGACAGGGGATCTTCACAGATACGCAGTATTTT.